Below are 5 T cell receptor beta chains sequenced from a single sample in a study of T cell responses to AZD1222 COVID-19 vaccine. The data were produced by immunoSEQ multiplex PCR, yet TCRdb's version contains in-frame clones alone and is incomplete. The sample has 100,000 or so clones, around 90% seen once. This specimen was peripheral blood, taken on day 0 of AZD1222 vaccination. Receptors originate from an adult in good health.

The rearrangement uses TRBV9 and TRBJ1-6; D might be TRBD1 (5 bases). Per the germline V gene, CDR1 is SGDLS and CDR2 is YYNGEE. There are 15 residues in the CDR3. V shed 4 bases and J shed 7 bases, with 15 bases lying between them. CDR3 residues: CASSPPEGVNSPLHF. CDR3 nucleotides: TGTGCCAGCAGCCCACCCGAAGGGGTGAATTCACCCCTCCACTTT.

This chain connects TRBV6-2 or TRBV6-3 to TRBJ2-1; D remains ambiguous. Germline V gives CDR1 MNHEY, CDR2 SVGEGT. The ends were cut back, 5 bases at V and 4 bases at J, with 12 bases in the middle. The CDR3 is 14 residues long. CDR3 sequence: CASSRYEAYNEQFF. The CDR3 DNA reads as TGTGCCAGCAGTCGATACGAAGCTTACAATGAGCAGTTCTTC.

The chain has TRBV6-2 or TRBV6-3 and TRBJ2-1; D gene unclear. Trimming took off 0 bases at V and 8 bases at J, with 8 bases between the two ends. Germline CDR1 is MNHEY and CDR2 is SVGEGT. The CDR3 runs to 13 residues. This chain's CDR3 is CASSYSAWDEQFF. The CDR3 DNA reads as TGTGCCAGCAGTTACTCGGCTTGGGATGAGCAGTTCTTC.

The chain couples TRBV19 to TRBJ1-2; D perhaps matches TRBD1 (5 bases). Trimming stripped 8 bases from V and 3 bases from J, with 19 bases between. The CDR3 has 15 residues. Germline V lookup: CDR1 LNHDA, CDR2 SQIVND (reference sequence). CDR3 sequence (DNA): TGTGCCAGTCGGGGGGTTGAGGGAGACTACTATGGCTACACCTTC. Translating it yields CASRGVEGDYYGYTF.

The chain links TRBV11-3 to TRBJ2-4, with 9 bases that match TRBD1. V gave up 4 bases and J gave up 10 bases; unmatched junction bases: 5. This CDR3 is 13 amino acids long. CDR1 is SGHNT and CDR2 is YENEEA in the germline V gene. The CDR3 loop reads CASSYRQGGIQYF. DNA for the CDR3: TGTGCCAGCAGCTATAGACAGGGGGGAATTCAGTACTTC.